Listed below are T cell receptor beta chains from one sample, sequenced in a study of shared clonotypes between healthy human individuals. Sequencing used immunoSEQ multiplex PCR; TCRdb keeps in-frame clones, though not all of them. Seen here are some 490,000 clones, approximately 78% observed once, and the top ten hold more than 10%. Input material: PBMCs. The receptor set was obtained from a woman aged 40 to 50 in good health. Some clones in this sample may be carry-over from other donors' samples. Both conserved end residues are part of each CDR3.

V gene,J gene,CDR3 protein
TRBV7-3,TRBJ2-2,CASSLTSGANTGELFF
TRBV11-2,TRBJ2-5,CASSPLRLAGGQETQYF
TRBV7-8,.,CASSLGASGSYEQYF
TRBV19,TRBJ1-2,CASSIDRTDYGYTF
TRBV6-5,TRBJ2-2,CASRNRVGGELFF
TRBV5-1,TRBJ1-5,CASSLDPVNQPQHF
TRBV30,TRBJ1-5,CAWSGGGAVDQPQHF
TRBV18,TRBJ1-3,CASSPGGTTPGNTIYF
TRBV10-2,TRBJ2-5,CASSESAWLQETQYF
TRBV25-1,TRBJ2-3,CASTERGADTQYF
TRBV7-2,TRBJ2-3,CASSLGILYTDTQYF
TRBV10-3,TRBJ2-1,CAISEGGTFYNEQFF
TRBV10-3,TRBJ2-6,CAISERQGAAGANVLTF
TRBV9,TRBJ2-5,CASSPTGSWETQYF
TRBV4-3,.,CASSQDWVGRDGAEQYF
TRBV7-9,TRBJ2-7,CASSSGLAGGRSYEQYF
TRBV7-4,TRBJ1-2,CASSAGQRYGYTF
TRBV2,TRBJ1-5,CASSIGVRQPQHF
TRBV5-5,TRBJ2-3,CASSLADTFTDTQYF
TRBV19,TRBJ1-5,CASSIDLRNQPQHF
TRBV7-8,TRBJ2-7,CASSLAPASTYEQYF
TRBV18,TRBJ2-7,CASSLQGQLSSYEQYF
TRBV10-1,TRBJ1-5,CASSESYQPQHF
TRBV19,TRBJ2-1,CATREGRYNEQFF
TRBV7-2,TRBJ2-2,CASSLEWQGGELFF
TRBV6-6,TRBJ2-2,CASSPKRTSSTGELFF
TRBV7-3,TRBJ2-2,CASRQDSTGELFF
TRBV5-1,TRBJ2-5,CASSLVGLAGSRGETQYF
TRBV28,TRBJ2-7,CASRSSAGGSYEQYF
TRBV15,TRBJ1-5,CATSRDVGGPQHF
TRBV5-5,TRBJ2-5,CASSLGARQETQYF
TRBV5-4,TRBJ2-3,CASSLSLRTDTQYF